This T cell receptor beta chain emerged from a study of blood T cell repertoires in COVID-19. Study-level information: Researchers got acute and convalescent COVID-19 samples from the United States, Italy and Spain. The cDNA or gDNA used as material had been derived from T cells, B-cell-depleted T cells, or PBMCs.

Seattle participants joined during active infection and were tracked over time. The V end was cut by 7 bases, the J end by 1 base, with 8 bases between. The CDR3 has 12 residues. From germline, CDR1 is MNHEY and CDR2 SVGAGI. In the authors' methods: From reference gene primer amplification, estimates of nucleated cell counts were derived. Data came from immunoSEQ multiplex PCR; TCRdb stores just in-frame clones and leaves some out. V and J calls plus clone size are reproduced from that table; the DNA served to infer D and trimming. This repertoire shows roughly 250,000 clones, approximately 84% found once; its top ten account for 15% to 18%. This clone appeared once.

The source of this sequence is a person aged 70 to 85 with COVID-19, enrolled during active disease. The chain links TRBV6-5 to TRBJ2-7, with no clear D. Material for sequencing was peripheral blood. CDR3 coding DNA: TGTGCCAGCAACGGTATTTCCTACGAGCAGTACTTC. It translates to CASNGISYEQYF.